The 14 T cell receptor beta chains below were found in one sample sequenced in a study of blood T cell repertoires in COVID-19. Profiled with immunoSEQ multiplex PCR; TCRdb holds only in-frame clones, not every one. The top ten clones hold about 5.6% of a sample with about 140,000 clones, more than 75% of them seen once. Source material: peripheral blood. Every receptor here comes from a human donor in a cohort sampled during active COVID-19.

The genes are TRBV7-3 and TRBJ2-1, with D hard to call. Trimming took 2 bases from V and 1 from J, leaving 9 bases between them. The CDR3 contains 15 residues. Germline assignment: CDR1 SGHTA and CDR2 FQGTGA. The CDR3 DNA is TGTGCCAGCAGCTTACGGCAGGCGTCCTACAATGAGCAGTTCTTC. Protein product: CASSLRQASYNEQFF.

The chain has TRBV30 and TRBJ1-1; TRBD1 might be the D (5 bases). The CDR3 spans 14 residues. Trimming left V 1 base short and J 3 bases short, with 12 bases between. In germline, CDR1 is GTSNPN, CDR2 SVGIG (reference sequence). For the CDR3, the DNA is TGTGCCTGGAGTGGTGGGGGAGGGTACACTGAAGCTTTCTTT. Translated: CAWSGGGGYTEAFF.

This clone was seen more than once but under ten times. The chain joins TRBV6-4 to TRBJ1-1; D is possibly TRBD1 (5 bases). With 7 bases removed from V and 3 bases from J, the gap between germline ends came to 15 bases. Germline-derived CDR1 and CDR2 are MRHNA and SNTAGT. The CDR3 runs to 14 residues. CDR3: CASKSQGTDTEAFF. The CDR3 nucleotides read TGTGCCAGCAAGTCTCAGGGTACGGACACTGAAGCTTTCTTT.

This chain links TRBV2 with TRBJ2-7, with D perhaps TRBD1 (5 bases). V lost 2 bases, J lost 5 bases, and 7 bases lay in between. The length of the CDR3 is 12 residues. Germline V gene sequence: CDR1 SNHLY, CDR2 FYNNEI. The DNA for the CDR3 is TGTGCCAGCAGTGAATGGGGCCACGAGCAGTACTTC. Its translation: CASSEWGHEQYF.

This sequence joins TRBV20-1 and TRBJ1-2, with D unresolved. The CDR3 is made up of 13 amino acids. In germline, CDR1 is DFQATT, CDR2 SNEGSKA (reference sequence). The ends were cut back, 3 bases at V and 6 bases at J, with 14 bases in the middle. CDR3 amino acids: CSASHSGLDGYTF. CDR3 in DNA: TGCAGTGCTAGTCATTCGGGGTTAGATGGCTACACCTTC.

DNA for the CDR3: TGTGCCAGCAGCCGGAGCTACCAAGAGACCCAGTACTTC. Protein product: CASSRSYQETQYF. The chain couples TRBV14 to TRBJ2-5; D is unresolved. The CDR3 length is 13 residues. The ends were cut back, 4 bases at V and 0 bases at J, with 6 bases in the middle. Germline assignment: CDR1 SGHDN and CDR2 FVKESK.

The rearrangement uses TRBV7-9 and TRBJ2-1, with D tentatively TRBD2 (7 bases). This CDR3 is built from 18 residues. The germline V gene has CDR1 SEHNR and CDR2 FQNEAQ (reference sequence). With 3 bases removed from V and 3 bases from J, the gap between germline ends came to 21 bases. For the CDR3, the DNA is TGTGCCAGCAGCTTCTCCGCTTTAAGGGGGGGCCTCTACAATGAGCAGTTCTTC. It specifies CASSFSALRGGLYNEQFF.

Here the CDR3 reads CASSLSVGGVYGYTF. The CDR3 nucleotides read TGTGCCAGCAGTTTATCGGTAGGGGGGGTTTATGGCTACACCTTC. V is TRBV27 and J is TRBJ1-2; TRBD1 is a possible D gene (6 bases). V was clipped by 0 bases and J by 5 bases, with 13 bases between them. Germline lookup yields CDR1 MNHEY and CDR2 SMNVEV (reference sequence). The CDR3 totals 15 residues.

This clone was detected only once. V is TRBV3-1 (or the pseudogene TRBV3-2) and J is TRBJ2-1, with 8 bases lining up with TRBD2. The CDR3 extends over 16 amino acids. The germline CDR1 and CDR2 sequences are LGHDT and YNNKEL (reference sequence). V lost 4 bases to trimming and J lost 2 bases; unmatched junction nucleotides: 7. In nucleotides, the CDR3 is TGTGCCAGCAGCCCACGGACTAGCTGGGCCTACAATGAGCAGTTCTTC. Translating gives CASSPRTSWAYNEQFF.

This sequence joins TRBV18 and TRBJ2-2; 7 positions agree with TRBD1. Trimming took 0 bases from V and 7 from J; bases not matched to a gene: 14. CDR3 length: 18 amino acids. Per the germline V gene, CDR1 is KGHSH and CDR2 is LQKENI. The CDR3 sequence: CASSPPSRGTYSIGELFF. The CDR3 region has the DNA TGTGCCAGCTCACCACCGTCCAGGGGGACGTATTCTATCGGGGAGCTGTTTTTT.

V gene TRBV29-1 combines with J gene TRBJ2-1; 7 positions match TRBD2. This CDR3 has 15 amino acids. The V segment lost 5 bases and the J segment 0 bases; nucleotides outside the gene matches: 7. Germline assignment: CDR1 SQVTM and CDR2 ANQGSEA. The CDR3 protein is CSVIERDGSYNEQFF. CDR3 DNA: TGCAGCGTTATAGAGCGGGATGGCTCCTACAATGAGCAGTTCTTC.

This clone was found once. The V and J genes are TRBV25-1 and TRBJ2-2; perhaps TRBD2 as D (6 bases). CDR3 size: 16 residues. V was pared by 2 bases and J by 1 base, with 11 bases between. Germline V gene data show CDR1 as MGHDK and CDR2 as SYGVNS. The CDR3 DNA reads as TGTGCCAGCAGTGAAGACTCGGGAGTGAACACCGGGGAGCTGTTTTTT. It codes for CASSEDSGVNTGELFF.

This clone was found many times. V is TRBV27 and J is TRBJ1-2, with D uncertain. The CDR3 has 15 residues. Deletions cut 7 bases from V and 8 bases from J, with 23 bases between. Germline values: CDR1 MNHEY, CDR2 SMNVEV (reference sequence). Here the CDR3 reads CASTRVGSPGGGYTF. CDR3 DNA: TGTGCCAGCACCCGGGTGGGCAGCCCGGGAGGAGGCTACACCTTC.

This clone has only one observation. This chain uses TRBV7-3 with TRBJ2-2; the match to TRBD2 covers 8 bases. Germline loops: CDR1 SGHTA, CDR2 FQGTGA. Trimming at V came to 5 bases and at J to 4 bases, leaving 6 bases not matched to a gene. This CDR3 region has 15 residues. Written as DNA, the CDR3 is TGTGCCAGCAGCCAGGGACTAGAAGTCACCGGGGAGCTGTTTTTT. This encodes CASSQGLEVTGELFF.